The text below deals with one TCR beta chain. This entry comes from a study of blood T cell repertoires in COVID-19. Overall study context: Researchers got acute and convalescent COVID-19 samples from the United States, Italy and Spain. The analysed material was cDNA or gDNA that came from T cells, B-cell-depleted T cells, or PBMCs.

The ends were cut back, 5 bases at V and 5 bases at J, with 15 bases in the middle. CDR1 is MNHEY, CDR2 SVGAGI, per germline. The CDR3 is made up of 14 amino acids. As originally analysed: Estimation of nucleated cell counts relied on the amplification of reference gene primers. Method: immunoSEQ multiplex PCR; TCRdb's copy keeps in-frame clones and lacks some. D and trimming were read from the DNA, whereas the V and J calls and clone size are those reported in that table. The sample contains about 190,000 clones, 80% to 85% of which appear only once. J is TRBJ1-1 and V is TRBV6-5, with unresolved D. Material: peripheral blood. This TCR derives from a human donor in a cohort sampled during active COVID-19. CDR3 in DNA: TGTGCCAGCAGTCCTAGTAGACTGCGAACTGAAGCTTTCTTT. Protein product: CASSPSRLRTEAFF.